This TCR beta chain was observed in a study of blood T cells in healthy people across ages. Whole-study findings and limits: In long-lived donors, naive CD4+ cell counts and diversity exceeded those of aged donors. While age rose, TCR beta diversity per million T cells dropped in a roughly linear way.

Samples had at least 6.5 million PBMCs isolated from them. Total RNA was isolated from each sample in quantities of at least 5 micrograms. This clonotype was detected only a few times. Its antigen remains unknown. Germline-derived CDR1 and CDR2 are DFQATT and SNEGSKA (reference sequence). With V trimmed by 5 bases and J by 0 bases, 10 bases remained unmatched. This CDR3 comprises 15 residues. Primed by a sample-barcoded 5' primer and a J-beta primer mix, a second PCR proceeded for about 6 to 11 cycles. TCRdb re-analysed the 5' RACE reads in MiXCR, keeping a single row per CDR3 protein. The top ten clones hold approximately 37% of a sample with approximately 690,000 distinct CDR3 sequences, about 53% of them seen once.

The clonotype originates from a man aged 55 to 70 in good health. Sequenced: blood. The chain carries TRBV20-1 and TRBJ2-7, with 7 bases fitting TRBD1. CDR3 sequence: CSAGTDRSSSYEQYF. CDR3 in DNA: TGCAGTGCTGGAACGGACAGGTCGAGCTCCTACGAGCAGTACTTC.